The source of this TCR beta chain is a study of T cell responses to AZD1222 COVID-19 vaccine. As for the study in general: Pooling covered second doses at about 4 or about 12 weeks. General observations from the study: Two AZD1222 administrations were followed by greater Spike-specific TCR breadth and depth. The reported proportion of spike-specific TCRs targeting unmutated variant regions was nearly half. Baseline seropositivity occurred in only 5 or 6 AZD1222 recipients.

Points on this clone: Antigen unknown.

Using immunoSEQ multiplex PCR, the repertoire was profiled, and TCRdb retains in-frame clones only, with some absent. The table records about 140,000 clones, around 90% of them present only once. The CDR3 totals 11 residues. The V gene end was trimmed by 4 bases and the J gene end by 15 bases; junction bases not matched to a gene: 5. The germline CDR1 and CDR2 sequences are KGHSH and LQKENI. The V call is TRBV18, the J call TRBJ1-4; 7 bases align to TRBD1. The sample here was peripheral blood, taken on day 0 of AZD1222 vaccination. The TCR comes from an adult in good health. DNA for the CDR3: TGTGCCAGCTCACTTGGACAGGCCGTGTTTTTT. Translation gives CASSLGQAVFF.